These 29 T cell receptor beta chains were sequenced from one sample in a study of blood T cell repertoires in COVID-19. Measured with immunoSEQ multiplex PCR; TCRdb has only the in-frame clones, and not every one. The sample lists 280,000 or so clones; around 84% were seen once. Sequencing input: PBMCs or T cells enriched from blood (not recorded which). The source is a woman aged 45-59 years who had recovered from COVID-19.

As regards this clone: The sample holds other DNA sequences that translate to the same CDR3. The V call is TRBV5-6, the J call TRBJ2-3; 7 nucleotides match TRBD2. Trimming removed 4 bases from V and 2 bases from J; junction bases left unmatched: 13. This CDR3 is built from 17 residues. In germline, CDR1 is SGHDT, CDR2 YYEEEE. CDR3 in amino acids: CASSRRLAGDNTDTQYF. In DNA, the CDR3 is TGTGCCAGCAGCCGCAGACTGGCGGGAGACAACACAGATACGCAGTATTTT.

The chain has TRBV7-8 and TRBJ1-1; TRBD1 is a possible D gene (6 bases). Germline assignment: CDR1 SGHVS and CDR2 FQNEAQ. CDR3 length: 15 residues. V gave up 6 bases and J gave up 4 bases, with 18 bases separating them. In nucleotides, the CDR3 is TGTGCCAGCAGTGCAAGTCGGGGGGGCGGCACTGAAGCTTTCTTT. Protein product: CASSASRGGGTEAFF.

This chain joins TRBV6-2 or TRBV6-3 and TRBJ1-5; D is unclear. Germline V gene sequence: CDR1 MNHEY, CDR2 SVGEGT. This CDR3 is built from 13 residues. Trimming shortened V by 4 bases and J by 6 bases, and 10 bases separated the two germline ends. CDR3 region: CASSLSVIQPQHF. CDR3 in DNA: TGTGCCAGCAGTTTATCGGTGATTCAGCCCCAGCATTTT.

The genes are TRBV5-1 and TRBJ2-7, with 7 bases fitting TRBD2. The CDR3 is 15 amino acids. From germline, CDR1 is SGHRS and CDR2 YFSETQ. The ends lost 0 bases at V and 3 bases at J; junction bases unmatched: 6. DNA for the CDR3: TGCGCCAGCAGCTTGGTAAGCGGGAATATCTACGAGCAGTACTTC. Its protein is CASSLVSGNIYEQYF.

The chain joins TRBV30 to TRBJ1-1, with 7 positions matching TRBD1. This CDR3 is 14 amino acids long. CDR1 and CDR2 (germline): GTSNPN, SVGIG (reference sequence). Trimming took 4 bases from V and 5 from J; bases not matched to a gene: 10. The CDR3 sequence is CAWNSDRARTEAFF. CDR3 DNA: TGTGCCTGGAACAGCGACAGGGCAAGGACTGAAGCTTTCTTT.

The chain joins TRBV15 to TRBJ1-3, with TRBD1 matching over 8 bases. This CDR3 spans 18 amino acids. With 3 bases clipped from V and 4 bases from J, the junction kept 14 bases outside the gene matches. Germline CDR1 is LNHNV and CDR2 is YYDKDF (reference sequence). The CDR3 loop is CATSSYGQGRRWGNTIYF. CDR3 sequence (DNA): TGTGCCACCAGCAGTTACGGACAGGGCCGCAGGTGGGGAAACACCATATATTTT.

This clone was found a few times. The gene calls are TRBV2 and TRBJ1-5; D perhaps matches TRBD1 (5 bases). The CDR3 contains 15 residues. V was pared by 5 bases and J by 4 bases, with 15 bases between. The V gene's germline CDR1 is SNHLY and CDR2 FYNNEI. The CDR3 DNA follows: TGTGCCAGCAGTAGGGACTTGGCGAGGAATCAGCCCCAGCATTTT. This sequence encodes CASSRDLARNQPQHF.

The rearrangement joins TRBV5-1 to TRBJ2-7; 12 bases are shared with TRBD2. The CDR3 covers 14 residues. Germline V CDR1 and CDR2: SGHRS, YFSETQ. The V segment lost 4 bases and the J segment 4 bases; nucleotides outside the gene matches: 3. The CDR3 is CASSPGLAGYEQYF. The CDR3 DNA follows: TGCGCCAGCAGCCCCGGACTAGCGGGGTACGAGCAGTACTTC.

The chain uses TRBV2 and TRBJ1-3; D is unresolved. The V gene's germline CDR1 is SNHLY and CDR2 FYNNEI. CDR3 length equals 10 residues. V lost 8 bases and J 4 bases, leaving 3 bases between the germline ends. The CDR3 nucleotides are TGTGCCAGCGGCGGAAACACCATATATTTT. This sequence encodes CASGGNTIYF.

Details on this clone: In the same sample, other DNA sequences code for this CDR3. The V call is TRBV7-9, the J call TRBJ1-4, with 9 bases that match TRBD1. Looked up from germline, CDR1 is SEHNR and CDR2 is FQNEAQ (reference sequence). CDR3 length: 14 residues. The V and J ends lost 3 bases and 4 bases, in that order; junction bases with no gene match: 0. CDR3 in amino acids: CASSLGQGNEKLFF. The CDR3 DNA reads TGTGCCAGCAGCTTGGGACAGGGTAATGAAAAACTGTTTTTT.

The table lists this clone with a count of one. The V and J genes are TRBV4-1 and TRBJ1-2; D is perhaps TRBD1 (6 bases). This CDR3 spans 16 amino acids. CDR1 and CDR2 (germline): MGHRA, YSYEKL. Trimming left V 0 bases short and J 7 bases short, with 18 bases between. This CDR3 reads CASSQEGDLGGRGYTF. The CDR3 region has the DNA TGCGCCAGCAGCCAAGAAGGGGATTTAGGGGGACGTGGCTACACCTTC.

The chain carries TRBV6-5 and TRBJ1-1; 8 nucleotides align to TRBD1. Germline values: CDR1 MNHEY, CDR2 SVGAGI. Trimming removed 6 bases from V and 3 bases from J; junction bases left unmatched: 6. The CDR3 is 14 residues long. CDR3: CASSFTGGDTEAFF. CDR3 nucleotides: TGTGCCAGCAGCTTTACAGGGGGGGACACTGAAGCTTTCTTT.

The gene calls are TRBV4-3 and TRBJ1-3; 9 bases match TRBD1. The germline gives CDR1 LGHNA, CDR2 YSLEER. Trimming at V came to 6 bases and at J to 2 bases, leaving 8 bases not matched to a gene. The CDR3 runs to 16 residues. The CDR3 here is CASSPRGTGTGNTIYF. The CDR3 DNA sequence: TGCGCCAGCAGTCCAAGAGGGACAGGGACTGGAAACACCATATATTTT.

The chain uses TRBV7-8 and TRBJ1-5, with 9 bases that match TRBD1. The junction had 5 bases not matched to a gene; V was cut back by 5 bases and J by 3 bases. This CDR3 spans 15 amino acids. Germline V CDR1 and CDR2: SGHVS, FQNEAQ. CDR3 in DNA: TGTGCCAGCAGCACAGGGGGCATCGACAATCAGCCCCAGCATTTT. Protein product: CASSTGGIDNQPQHF.

The V gene is TRBV13, the J gene TRBJ2-1; 8 bases line up with TRBD2. The CDR3 is made up of 15 amino acids. V shed 7 bases, J shed 5 bases, and the junction held 10 bases outside the gene matches. Germline-derived CDR1 and CDR2 are PRHDT and FYEKMQ (reference sequence). The CDR3, as DNA: TGTGCCAGCAACCAAATACTAGCGGACAACAATGAGCAGTTCTTC. It translates to CASNQILADNNEQFF.

The V and J genes are TRBV7-8 and TRBJ1-3; D uncertain. The germline V gene has CDR1 SGHVS and CDR2 FQNEAQ. Between the trimmed V and J ends, which lost 5 bases and 0 bases, there was a span of 14 bases. This CDR3 is 16 amino acids long. CDR3 bases: TGTGCCAGCAGCACCCGCGGCAGAAACTCTGGAAACACCATATATTTT. Its protein is CASSTRGRNSGNTIYF.

This sequence joins TRBV19 and TRBJ1-1; D possibly corresponds to TRBD1 (5 bases). Trimming removed 6 bases at V and 6 bases at J, with 11 bases between. CDR1 LNHDA and CDR2 SQIVND come from the germline V gene (reference sequence). CDR3 length: 12 residues. CDR3 residues: CASSRDSAEAFF. The CDR3 DNA reads as TGTGCCAGTAGCCGCGACAGCGCTGAAGCTTTCTTT.

The chain employs TRBV7-9 and TRBJ2-2; TRBD2 might be the D (5 bases). In germline, CDR1 is SEHNR, CDR2 FQNEAQ (reference sequence). CDR3 length equals 15 residues. Trimming shortened V by 3 bases and J by 4 bases, and 12 bases separated the two germline ends. CDR3 region: CASSLTTPGTGELFF. In DNA form, the CDR3 reads TGTGCCAGCAGCTTGACTACCCCGGGCACCGGGGAGCTGTTTTTT.

The CDR3 here is CASSHEWGQSFGNQPQHF. CDR3 nucleotide sequence: TGCGCCAGCAGCCACGAGTGGGGCCAGAGTTTTGGCAATCAGCCCCAGCATTTT. The rearrangement joins TRBV4-1 to TRBJ1-5; D is perhaps TRBD1 (5 bases). The CDR3 length is 18 residues. Trimming shortened V by 3 bases and J by 2 bases, and 20 bases separated the two germline ends. Germline CDR1 is MGHRA and CDR2 is YSYEKL.

The chain combines TRBV6-4 with TRBJ2-1; 9 nucleotides match TRBD2. The CDR3 loop spans 15 amino acids. Unmatched junction bases numbered 4, after V lost 0 bases and J lost 7 bases. CDR1 is MRHNA, CDR2 SNTAGT, per germline. CDR3 region: CASSDSAGGLNEQFF. CDR3 nucleotides: TGTGCCAGCAGTGACTCGGCGGGGGGGCTTAATGAGCAGTTCTTC.

This clone was observed once. The chain employs TRBV11-3 and TRBJ2-7; D might be TRBD1 (5 bases). This CDR3 comprises 14 residues. Germline-derived CDR1 and CDR2 are SGHNT and YENEEA. Deletions cut 1 base from V and 2 bases from J, with 9 bases between. DNA for the CDR3: TGTGCCAGCAGCTTAGGGGGCAGTCCCTACGAGCAGTACTTC. This encodes CASSLGGSPYEQYF.

The V and J genes are TRBV3-1 (or the pseudogene TRBV3-2) and TRBJ1-4, with 9 bases matching TRBD1. The CDR3 runs to 15 residues. Germline assignment: CDR1 LGHDT and CDR2 YNNKEL (reference sequence). With V trimmed by 1 base and J by 4 bases, 1 base remained unmatched. The CDR3 protein is CASSQGTGVNEKLFF. DNA for the CDR3: TGTGCCAGCAGCCAAGGGACAGGGGTTAATGAAAAACTGTTTTTT.

CDR3 residues: CASSPPGQRNEKLFF. The CDR3 DNA reads as TGTGCCAGCTCACCACCGGGACAGAGGAATGAAAAACTGTTTTTT. The chain is built from TRBV18 and TRBJ1-4, with 7 bases fitting TRBD1. With 0 bases clipped from V and 5 bases from J, the junction kept 3 bases outside the gene matches. The germline V gene encodes CDR1 KGHSH and CDR2 LQKENI. There are 15 residues in the CDR3.

The V call is TRBV2, the J call TRBJ1-1; no firm D call. The CDR3 length is 14 residues. Germline lookup yields CDR1 SNHLY and CDR2 FYNNEI. Between the trimmed V and J ends, which lost 4 bases and 2 bases, there was a span of 11 bases. The CDR3 loop is CASSGAGRNTEAFF. In nucleotides, the CDR3 is TGTGCCAGCAGTGGGGCCGGAAGAAACACTGAAGCTTTCTTT. Based on the CDR3 plus reference TRBV2 and TRBJ1-1, the full variable domain is EPEVTQTPSHQVTQMGQEVILRCVPISNHLYFYWYRQILGQKVEFLVSFYNNEISEKSEIFDDQFSVERPDGSNFTLKIRSTKLEDSAMYFCASSGAGRNTEAFFGQGTRLTVV.

The J gene is TRBJ1-1, the V gene TRBV24-1, with D unclear. The CDR3 is 13 amino acids. Trimming stripped 3 bases from V and 6 bases from J, with 10 bases between. Germline V lookup: CDR1 KGHDR, CDR2 SFDVKD. This chain's CDR3 is CATSDGSSAEAFF. The CDR3 coding sequence is TGTGCCACCAGTGATGGTAGTAGCGCTGAAGCTTTCTTT.

The chain carries TRBV28 and TRBJ1-2, with a weak D call TRBD1 (5 bases). V dropped 2 bases and J dropped 7 bases, with 8 bases sitting between them. Germline V gene data show CDR1 as MDHEN and CDR2 as SYDVKM. The CDR3 has 12 amino acids. The CDR3 sequence: CASSLQGSGYTF. The CDR3, as DNA: TGTGCCAGCAGTTTACAGGGAAGTGGCTACACCTTC.

This clone was found once. The chain couples TRBV30 to TRBJ1-4, with D tentatively TRBD1 (5 bases). The CDR3 extends over 13 amino acids. Germline assignment: CDR1 GTSNPN and CDR2 SVGIG (reference sequence). Trimming shortened V by 1 base and J by 8 bases, and 11 bases separated the two germline ends. CDR3 sequence: CAWSARNREKLFF. The DNA of the CDR3 is TGTGCCTGGAGTGCGCGAAACAGGGAAAAACTGTTTTTT. The variable domain in full, with the rest retrieved from reference TRBV30 and TRBJ1-4, is SQTIHQWPATLVQPVGSPLSLECTVEGTSNPNLYWYRQAAGRGLQLLFYSVGIGQISSEVPQNLSASRPQDRQFILSSKKLLLSDSGFYLCAWSARNREKLFFGSGTQLSVL.

This chain links TRBV3-1 (or the pseudogene TRBV3-2) with TRBJ2-1; D is perhaps TRBD2 (6 bases). V was pared by 3 bases and J by 0 bases, with 9 bases between. Germline values: CDR1 LGHDT, CDR2 YNNKEL (reference sequence). The length of the CDR3 is 15 residues. The CDR3 bases are TGTGCCAGCAGCCACGACGGGAGCTCCTACAATGAGCAGTTCTTC. Translation: CASSHDGSSYNEQFF.

This clone was picked up one time. The CDR3 nucleotides are TGTGCCAGCAGCCCCTTTACAGCCTACTATGGCTACACCTTC. Protein product: CASSPFTAYYGYTF. The gene calls are TRBV28 and TRBJ1-2; D is ambiguous. There are 14 residues in the CDR3. CDR1 and CDR2 (germline): MDHEN, SYDVKM. The V and J ends lost 6 bases and 3 bases respectively, with 14 bases between them.